A few counts support the clone carrying this T cell receptor beta chain. In the original processing: For nucleated cells, counts were estimated from reference gene primer amplification. Sequenced by immunoSEQ multiplex PCR; TCRdb stores in-frame clones only, minus some. D and trimming come from the DNA, and the V and J calls and clone size come from that table. The data contain roughly 150,000 clones, approximately 80% of them singletons. This entry belongs to a study of blood T cell repertoires in COVID-19. About the study: Samples representing acute and convalescent COVID-19 were sourced from the United States, Italy and Spain.

Germline assignment: CDR1 SGHRS and CDR2 YFSETQ. This CDR3 is 13 amino acids long. Trimming shortened V by 7 bases and J by 5 bases, and 15 bases separated the two germline ends. This chain links TRBV5-1 with TRBJ2-5; TRBD2 is a possible D gene (5 bases). The sequencing input was peripheral blood. This sequence originates from a man aged 65-85 years who had recovered from COVID-19. The CDR3 is CASQIPGGETQYF. In nucleotides, the CDR3 is TGCGCCAGCCAGATCCCGGGCGGGGAGACCCAGTACTTC.